One and the same sample provided the 17 T cell receptor beta chains below, sequenced in a study of OX40 agonist ivuxolimab in advanced cancers. The data were produced by immunoSEQ multiplex PCR, yet TCRdb's version contains in-frame clones alone and is incomplete. The sample shows approximately 60,000 clones, approximately 90% of them seen only once. The sample was CD4+ or CD8+ T cells sorted from blood, taken in a trial of the OX40 agonist ivuxolimab. The receptors were sampled from an adult with an advanced solid tumor such as melanoma, head and neck, liver or kidney cancer.

V and J are TRBV7-8 and TRBJ1-5; 7 nucleotides match TRBD1. There are 16 residues in the CDR3. V shed 5 bases, J shed 0 bases, and the junction held 7 bases outside the gene matches. Germline V lookup: CDR1 SGHVS, CDR2 FQNEAQ. Here the CDR3 reads CASSPGTDYSNQPQHF. The CDR3 DNA is TGTGCCAGCAGCCCCGGGACAGATTATAGCAATCAGCCCCAGCATTTT.

V and J are TRBV7-2 and TRBJ2-1; D perhaps matches TRBD1 (5 bases). V lost 10 bases and J lost 4, with 14 bases in between. The CDR3 has 13 residues. CDR1 is SGHTA, CDR2 FQGNSA, per germline. The CDR3 coding sequence is TGTGCCATCACCCAGGGTGGGTACAATGAGCAGTTCTTC. It translates to CAITQGGYNEQFF.

The V gene is TRBV27, the J gene TRBJ2-7, with D possibly matching TRBD1 (6 bases). The V end lost 4 bases, the J end lost 4 bases, and 14 bases lay between the germline ends. Germline assignment: CDR1 MNHEY and CDR2 SMNVEV (reference sequence). The CDR3 contains 14 residues. The CDR3 here is CASSSTGLGYEQYF. CDR3 in DNA: TGTGCCAGCAGTTCTACAGGGCTGGGTTACGAGCAGTACTTC.

The genes are TRBV11-3 and TRBJ1-1, with TRBD1 as a possible D gene (6 bases). Germline values: CDR1 SGHNT, CDR2 YENEEA. The CDR3 sequence is 13 residues long. V gave up 5 bases and J gave up 3 bases, with 10 bases separating them. The CDR3: CASSLGGHTEAFF. DNA of the CDR3: TGTGCCAGCAGCCTCGGGGGGCACACTGAAGCTTTCTTT.

This chain connects TRBV10-3 to TRBJ2-1, with D possibly TRBD1 on 5 matching bases. The CDR3 extends over 16 amino acids. The V end was cut by 6 bases, the J end by 1 base, with 16 bases between. The germline V gene encodes CDR1 ENHRY and CDR2 SYGVKD. Here the CDR3 DNA reads TGTGCCATCAGCGGATCCAGGGCTGCGTCCTACAATGAGCAGTTCTTC. It translates to CAISGSRAASYNEQFF.

This clone appeared a single time. The chain recombines TRBV7-8 with TRBJ1-1; perhaps TRBD1 as D (6 bases). This CDR3 has 16 amino acids. Germline assignment: CDR1 SGHVS and CDR2 FQNEAQ. V was trimmed by 5 bases and J by 3 bases, leaving 19 bases between them. The CDR3 sequence: CASSPPLRDIHTEAFF. CDR3 nucleotides: TGTGCCAGCAGCCCCCCGCTTCGGGACATACACACTGAAGCTTTCTTT.

This clone was counted between two and nine times. This chain joins TRBV4-1 and TRBJ1-2; TRBD1 might be the D (6 bases). V lost 4 bases to trimming and J lost 3 bases, with 18 bases between them. Germline V gene lookup returns CDR1 MGHRA and CDR2 YSYEKL. The CDR3 contains 16 residues. CDR3 amino acids: CASSLNDGGGYYGYTF. In DNA form, the CDR3 reads TGCGCCAGCAGCCTCAACGACGGAGGGGGATACTATGGCTACACCTTC.

This clone came up once. The chain uses TRBV7-7 and TRBJ2-7; 10 bases align to TRBD2. V shed 5 bases and J 6 bases; nucleotides not matched to a gene: 7. This CDR3 has 14 residues. Per the germline V gene, CDR1 is SSHAT and CDR2 is FNYEAQ (reference sequence). The CDR3 spells CASSALAGASEQYF. In DNA, the CDR3 is TGTGCCAGCAGCGCCCTAGCGGGAGCCTCCGAGCAGTACTTC.

J is TRBJ2-2 and V is TRBV5-4; no reliable D call. The V gene's germline CDR1 is SGHNT and CDR2 YYREEE (reference sequence). The CDR3 loop spans 12 amino acids. Trimming took off 1 base at V and 6 bases at J, with 4 bases between the two ends. The CDR3 loop is CASSLSPGELFF. The CDR3 region has the DNA TGTGCCAGCAGCTTGTCCCCCGGGGAGCTGTTTTTT.

This clone was seen once. This chain connects TRBV7-2 to TRBJ1-1, with 7 positions matching TRBD1. CDR1 and CDR2 from the germline V gene are SGHTA and FQGNSA. The CDR3 totals 12 residues. V gave up 4 bases and J gave up 4 bases; unmatched junction bases: 0. CDR3 nucleotide sequence: TGTGCCAGCAGCTGGACAGGCACTGAAGCTTTCTTT. This codes for CASSWTGTEAFF. Using reference TRBV7-2 and TRBJ1-1 for the parts outside the CDR3, the full variable domain is GAGVSQSPSNKVTEKGKDVELRCDPISGHTALYWYRQSLGQGLEFLIYFQGNSAPDKSGLPSDRFSAERTGGSVSTLTIQRTQQEDSAVYLCASSWTGTEAFFGQGTRLTVV.

The chain uses TRBV13 and TRBJ2-5, with 14 nucleotides matching TRBD2. CDR3 length equals 19 residues. Losses at the gene ends were 4 bases for V and 5 bases for J; bases not matched to a gene: 15. The germline gives CDR1 PRHDT, CDR2 FYEKMQ (reference sequence). The CDR3 region is CASSSEPGLAGDARETQYF. For the CDR3, the DNA is TGTGCCAGCAGCTCAGAACCGGGACTAGCGGGAGATGCCCGGGAGACCCAGTACTTC.

The chain combines TRBV28 with TRBJ1-1; no definite D call. Trimming left V 4 bases short and J 0 bases short, with 6 bases between. The CDR3 sequence is 13 residues long. Germline V lookup: CDR1 MDHEN, CDR2 SYDVKM. This CDR3 reads CASSSRMNTEAFF. CDR3 nucleotides: TGTGCCAGCAGTTCAAGGATGAACACTGAAGCTTTCTTT.

This clone was seen a single time. The chain carries TRBV9 and TRBJ1-4; perhaps TRBD1 as D (5 bases). Trimming stripped 3 bases from V and 1 base from J, with 10 bases between. Germline V gene sequence: CDR1 SGDLS, CDR2 YYNGEE. The CDR3 totals 15 residues. The CDR3 DNA sequence: TGTGCCAGCAGCGCGCAGGGTAAAACTAATGAAAAACTGTTTTTT. Its translation: CASSAQGKTNEKLFF.

The chain recombines TRBV7-8 with TRBJ2-1; no definite D call. The ends were cut back, 5 bases at V and 5 bases at J, with 19 bases in the middle. Per germline, CDR1 SGHVS and CDR2 FQNEAQ. The CDR3 runs to 16 residues. This CDR3 is CASSEAIWVSDNEQFF. CDR3 nucleotides: TGTGCCAGCAGCGAGGCCATCTGGGTTTCGGACAATGAGCAGTTCTTC.

The chain uses TRBV28 and TRBJ2-5, with D perhaps assigned TRBD1 or TRBD2 (5 bases each). The CDR3 totals 14 residues. V was pared by 8 bases and J by 4 bases, with 17 bases between. Germline assignment: CDR1 MDHEN and CDR2 SYDVKM. In nucleotides, the CDR3 is TGTGCCAGCTGGGGGAGAAGTCTCGGAGAGACCCAGTACTTC. It yields the protein CASWGRSLGETQYF. Looking up the rest from reference TRBV28 and TRBJ2-5 gives the full variable domain: DVKVTQSSRYLVKRTGEKVFLECVQDMDHENMFWYRQDPGLGLRLIYFSYDVKMKEKGDIPEGYSVSREKKERFSLILESASTNQTSMYLCASWGRSLGETQYFGPGTRLLVL.

V and J are TRBV15 and TRBJ2-1, with TRBD2 as a possible D gene (6 bases). Trimming cost V 0 bases and J 2 bases, with 11 bases left between them. This CDR3 has 16 amino acids. Germline V gene sequence: CDR1 LNHNV, CDR2 YYDKDF (reference sequence). The CDR3 DNA reads as TGTGCCACCAGCAGAGAAGGCGGGGTAACCTACAATGAGCAGTTCTTC. It encodes CATSREGGVTYNEQFF.

The rearrangement links TRBV28 to TRBJ2-7; 7 bases match TRBD1. Germline V gives CDR1 MDHEN, CDR2 SYDVKM. Trimming cost V 6 bases and J 0 bases; bases outside gene matches: 2. The CDR3 totals 13 residues. The CDR3 nucleotides are TGTGCCAGCAGAGGGACAGACTCCTACGAGCAGTACTTC. This codes for CASRGTDSYEQYF.